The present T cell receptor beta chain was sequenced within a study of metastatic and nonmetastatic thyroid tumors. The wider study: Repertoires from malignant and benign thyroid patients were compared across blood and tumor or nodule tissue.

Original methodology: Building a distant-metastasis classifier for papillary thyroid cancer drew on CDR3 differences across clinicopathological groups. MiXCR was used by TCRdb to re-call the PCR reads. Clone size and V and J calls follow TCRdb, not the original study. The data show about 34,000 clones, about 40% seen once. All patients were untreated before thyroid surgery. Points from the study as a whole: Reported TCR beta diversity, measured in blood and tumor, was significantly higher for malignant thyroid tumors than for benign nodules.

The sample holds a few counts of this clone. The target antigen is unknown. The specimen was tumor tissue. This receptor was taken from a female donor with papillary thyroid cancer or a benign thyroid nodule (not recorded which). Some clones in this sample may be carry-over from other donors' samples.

The CDR3 loop reads CASSLTANYGYTF. DNA of the CDR3: TGTGCCAGCAGTTTGACAGCTAACTATGGCTACACCTTC. The rearrangement uses TRBV12-3 or TRBV12-4 and TRBJ1-2; maybe TRBD1 (5 bases). Trimming pared 3 bases from V and 0 bases from J, leaving 5 bases between. This CDR3 has 13 amino acids.